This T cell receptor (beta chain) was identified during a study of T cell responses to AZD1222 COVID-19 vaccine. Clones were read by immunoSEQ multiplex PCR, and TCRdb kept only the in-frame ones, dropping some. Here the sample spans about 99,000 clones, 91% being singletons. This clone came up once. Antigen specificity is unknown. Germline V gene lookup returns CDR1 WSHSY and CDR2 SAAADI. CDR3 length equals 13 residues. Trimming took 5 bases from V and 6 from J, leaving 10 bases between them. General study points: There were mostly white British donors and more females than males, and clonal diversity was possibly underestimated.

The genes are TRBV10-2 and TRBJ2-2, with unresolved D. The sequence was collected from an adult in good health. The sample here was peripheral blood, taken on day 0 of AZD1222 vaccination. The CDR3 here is CASSTISAGELFF. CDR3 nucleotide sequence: TGCGCCAGCAGTACAATATCGGCCGGGGAGCTGTTTTTT.